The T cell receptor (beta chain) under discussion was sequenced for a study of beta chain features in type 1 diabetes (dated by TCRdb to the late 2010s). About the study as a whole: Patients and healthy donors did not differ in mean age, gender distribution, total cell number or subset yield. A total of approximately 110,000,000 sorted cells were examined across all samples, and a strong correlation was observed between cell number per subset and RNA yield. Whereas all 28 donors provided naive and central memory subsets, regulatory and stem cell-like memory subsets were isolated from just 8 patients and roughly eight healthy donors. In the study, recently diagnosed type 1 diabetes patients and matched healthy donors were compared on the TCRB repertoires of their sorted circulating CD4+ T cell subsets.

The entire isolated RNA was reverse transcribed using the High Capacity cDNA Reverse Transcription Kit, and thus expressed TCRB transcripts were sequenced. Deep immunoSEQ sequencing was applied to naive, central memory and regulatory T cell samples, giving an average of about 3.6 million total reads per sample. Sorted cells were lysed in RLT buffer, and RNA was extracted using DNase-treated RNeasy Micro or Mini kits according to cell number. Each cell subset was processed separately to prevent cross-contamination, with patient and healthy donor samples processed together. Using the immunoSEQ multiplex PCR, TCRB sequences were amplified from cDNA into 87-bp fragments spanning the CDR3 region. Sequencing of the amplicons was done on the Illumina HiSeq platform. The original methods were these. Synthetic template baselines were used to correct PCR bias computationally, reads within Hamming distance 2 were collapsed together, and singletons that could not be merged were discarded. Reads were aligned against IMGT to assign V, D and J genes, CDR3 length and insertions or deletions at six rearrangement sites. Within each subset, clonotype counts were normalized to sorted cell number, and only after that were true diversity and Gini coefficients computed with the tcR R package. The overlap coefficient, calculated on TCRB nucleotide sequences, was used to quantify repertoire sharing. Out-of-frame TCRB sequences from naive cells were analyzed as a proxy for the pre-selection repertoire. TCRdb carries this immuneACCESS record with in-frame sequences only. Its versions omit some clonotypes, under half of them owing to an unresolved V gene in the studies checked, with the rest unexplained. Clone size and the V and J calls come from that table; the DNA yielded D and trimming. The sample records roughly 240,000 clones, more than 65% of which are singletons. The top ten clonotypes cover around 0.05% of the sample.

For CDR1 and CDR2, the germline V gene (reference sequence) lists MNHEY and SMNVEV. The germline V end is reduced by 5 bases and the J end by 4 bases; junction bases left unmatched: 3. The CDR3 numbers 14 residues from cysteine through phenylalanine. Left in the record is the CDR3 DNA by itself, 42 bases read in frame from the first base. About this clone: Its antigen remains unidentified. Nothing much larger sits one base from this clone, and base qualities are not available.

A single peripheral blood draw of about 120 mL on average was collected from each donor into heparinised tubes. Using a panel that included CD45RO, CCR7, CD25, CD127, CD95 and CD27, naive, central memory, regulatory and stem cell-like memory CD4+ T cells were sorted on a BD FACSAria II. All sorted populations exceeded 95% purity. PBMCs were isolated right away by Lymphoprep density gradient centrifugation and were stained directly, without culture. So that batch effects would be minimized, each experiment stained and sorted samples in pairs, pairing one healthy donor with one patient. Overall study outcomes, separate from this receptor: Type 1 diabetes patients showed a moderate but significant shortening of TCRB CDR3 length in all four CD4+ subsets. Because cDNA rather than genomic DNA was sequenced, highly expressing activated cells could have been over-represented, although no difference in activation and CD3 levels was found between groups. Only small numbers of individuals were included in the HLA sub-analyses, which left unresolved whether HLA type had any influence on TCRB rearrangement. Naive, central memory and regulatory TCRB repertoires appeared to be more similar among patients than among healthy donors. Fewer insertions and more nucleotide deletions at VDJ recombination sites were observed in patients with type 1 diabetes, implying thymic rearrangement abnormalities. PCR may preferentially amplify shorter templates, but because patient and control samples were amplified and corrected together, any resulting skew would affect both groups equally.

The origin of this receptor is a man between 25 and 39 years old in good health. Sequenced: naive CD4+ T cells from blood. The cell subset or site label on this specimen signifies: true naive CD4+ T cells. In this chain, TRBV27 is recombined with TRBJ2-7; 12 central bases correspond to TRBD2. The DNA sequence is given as TGTGCCAGCAGTCTAGCGGGAGGGCCTTACGAGCAGTACTTC. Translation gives CASSLAGGPYEQYF.